This T cell receptor (beta chain) was sequenced for a study of blood T cell repertoires in COVID-19. The wider study: Whether acute or convalescent, the COVID-19 samples came from the United States, Italy and Spain.

Authors' data handling: Cell counts per sample came from amplifying reference gene primers. Libraries were prepared by immunoSEQ multiplex PCR; TCRdb keeps only in-frame clonotypes and omits some of them. Clone size and V and J calls were adopted from that table, with D and trimming inferred from the DNA. The data hold fewer than 110,000 clones, with about 80% observed a single time. Sequencing was done on a sample of peripheral blood. This sequence originates from a human donor in a cohort sampled during active COVID-19.

CDR3 DNA sequence: TGTGCCAGCAGCTTTGGACCACGCCCGGCGGGGTCACCCCTCCACTTT. It codes for CASSFGPRPAGSPLHF. The chain couples TRBV7-6 to TRBJ1-6; D is uncertain. CDR3 length: 16 amino acids. V gave up 3 bases and J gave up 10 bases, with 19 bases separating them. Germline V gives CDR1 SGHVS, CDR2 FNYEAQ.